These 7 T cell receptor beta chains share one sample of origin, sequenced in a study of cytomegalovirus exposure and HLA in healthy donors. It was with 60 Vbeta and 13 Jbeta primers that the PCR ran. Sequenced by immunoSEQ multiplex PCR; TCRdb stores in-frame clones only, minus some. This table has around 230,000 clones, 75% to 80% appearing once. Sequencing was done on a sample of PBMCs. The receptors come from a male donor in good health and CMV-seronegative.

The sample holds a few counts of this clone. This sequence joins TRBV27 and TRBJ2-7, with TRBD2 matching over 9 bases. V trimming: 5 bases; J trimming: 2 bases; junction bases outside the gene matches: 10. The CDR3 has 16 amino acids. Germline V lookup: CDR1 MNHEY, CDR2 SMNVEV (reference sequence). The CDR3 sequence is CASSQYSSGTPYEQYF. The CDR3 coding sequence is TGTGCCAGCAGTCAGTATTCTAGCGGGACACCCTACGAGCAGTACTTC.

V and J are TRBV5-6 and TRBJ2-5, with 11 bases identical to TRBD2. CDR3 length equals 15 residues. With 2 bases clipped from V and 4 bases from J, the junction kept 4 bases outside the gene matches. The germline gives CDR1 SGHDT, CDR2 YYEEEE. This CDR3 is CASSFSGRARETQYF. CDR3 coding DNA: TGTGCCAGCAGCTTTAGCGGGAGGGCGCGAGAGACCCAGTACTTC.

The chain joins TRBV30 to TRBJ2-1; D possibly corresponds to TRBD2 (5 bases). Germline values: CDR1 GTSNPN, CDR2 SVGIG (reference sequence). Trimming pared 1 base from V and 4 bases from J, leaving 17 bases between. This CDR3 has 16 residues. The CDR3 region is CAWSEIGGFLYNEQFF. The CDR3 nucleotides read TGTGCCTGGAGTGAAATAGGAGGCTTCCTTTACAATGAGCAGTTCTTC.

The chain combines TRBV5-4 with TRBJ2-3; 14 nucleotides line up with TRBD2. Looked up from germline, CDR1 is SGHNT and CDR2 is YYREEE (reference sequence). The CDR3 sequence is 16 residues long. The J segment lost 6 bases and the V segment lost 6 bases, leaving 9 bases of the junction unmatched. CDR3 coding DNA: TGTGCCAGCAAGCCGGGACTAGCGGGAGCGTACGATACGCAGTATTTT. Translated, it gives CASKPGLAGAYDTQYF.

This clone was detected only once. The rearrangement uses TRBV19 and TRBJ2-1, with D maybe TRBD1 (5 bases). The CDR3 totals 15 residues. The germline V gene has CDR1 LNHDA and CDR2 SQIVND (reference sequence). The V end lost 5 bases, the J end lost 0 bases, and 11 bases lay between the germline ends. Written as DNA, the CDR3 is TGTGCCAGTAGTCCCAGGGCACCCTCCTACAATGAGCAGTTCTTC. Translation gives CASSPRAPSYNEQFF.

The genes are TRBV28 and TRBJ1-2; D remains unclear. The CDR3 extends over 16 amino acids. Trimming stripped 6 bases from V and 1 base from J, with 18 bases between. The germline V gene encodes CDR1 MDHEN and CDR2 SYDVKM. The CDR3 nucleotides read TGTGCCAGCAGCCTGGGAGGCAGCGCCTTTAACTATGGCTACACCTTC. Amino acid sequence: CASSLGGSAFNYGYTF.

For this clone: The junction departs from the called germline gene at one end, perhaps through a read error. The J gene is TRBJ1-4, the V gene TRBV7-9; 11 bases fit TRBD1. The length of the CDR3 is 15 residues. Germline values: CDR1 SEHNR, CDR2 FQNEAQ (reference sequence). In DNA, the CDR3 is TGTTCCAGCAGCTTCCCGGGACAGGGGGGGGAAAAACTGTTTTTT. It is translated as CSSSFPGQGGEKLFF. Drawing the rest from reference TRBV7-9 and TRBJ1-4, the complete variable domain is DTGVSQNPRHKITKRGQNVTFRCDPISEHNRLYWYRQTLGQGPEFLTYFQNEAQLEKSRLLSDRFSAERPKGSFSTLEIQRTEQGDSAMYLCSSSFPGQGGEKLFFGSGTQLSVL.